This T cell receptor beta chain was sequenced for a study of cytomegalovirus exposure and HLA in healthy donors. Study-level findings and limits: Within an earlier analysis, most TCR beta V segments proved productive either about 87% or about 30% of the time. Accurate HLA-A and HLA-B prediction from TCR beta sequences was reported for most subjects.

Germline-derived CDR1 and CDR2 are SGHNT and YYREEE (reference sequence). V was clipped by 3 bases and J by 0 bases; unmatched bases: 6. This CDR3 region has 16 residues. As concerns this clone: Its specificity is not known.

The PCR contained 60 Vbeta and 13 Jbeta primers. Clones were sequenced by immunoSEQ multiplex PCR, and TCRdb holds only the in-frame ones, with some missing. The data hold some 150,000 clones, with more than 7.5% observed a single time. Material for sequencing was PBMCs. The chain joins TRBV5-4 to TRBJ1-1, with 9 bases lining up with TRBD1. The source is a man aged 45-60 years in good health and CMV-seronegative. This CDR3 is CASSSPQGALNTEAFF. CDR3 sequence (DNA): TGTGCCAGCAGCTCGCCACAGGGGGCCTTGAACACTGAAGCTTTCTTT. The full variable domain, its missing parts supplied by reference TRBV5-4 and TRBJ1-1, is ETGVTQSPTHLIKTRGQQVTLRCSSQSGHNTVSWYQQALGQGPQFIFQYYREEENGRGNFPPRFSGLQFPNYSSELNVNALELDDSALYLCASSSPQGALNTEAFFGQGTRLTVV.